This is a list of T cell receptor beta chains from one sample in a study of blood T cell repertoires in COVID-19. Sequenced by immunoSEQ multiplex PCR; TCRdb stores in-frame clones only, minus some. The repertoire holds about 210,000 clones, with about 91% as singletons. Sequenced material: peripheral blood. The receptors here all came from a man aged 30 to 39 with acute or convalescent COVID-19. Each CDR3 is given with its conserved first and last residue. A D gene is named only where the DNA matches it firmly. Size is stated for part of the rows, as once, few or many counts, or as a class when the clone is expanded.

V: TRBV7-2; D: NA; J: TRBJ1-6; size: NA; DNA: TGTGCCAGTACAGGGAACAATTCACCCCTCCACTTT; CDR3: CASTGNNSPLHF
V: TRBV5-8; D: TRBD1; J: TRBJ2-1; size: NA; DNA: TGTGCCAGCAGCATCGGACAGGGGGGTTTGAATGAGCAGTTCTTC; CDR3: CASSIGQGGLNEQFF
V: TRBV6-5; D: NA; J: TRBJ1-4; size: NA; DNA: NA; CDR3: CASSSTFGSSEKLFF
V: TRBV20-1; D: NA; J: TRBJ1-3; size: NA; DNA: TGCAGTGCTAGTAGCCCTGGAAACACCATATATTTT; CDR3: CSASSPGNTIYF
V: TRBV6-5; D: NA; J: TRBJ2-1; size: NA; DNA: TGTGCCAGTGGGGAGGCGGGCTGGTTCTTC; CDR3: CASGEAGWFF
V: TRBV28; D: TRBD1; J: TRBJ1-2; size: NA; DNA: TGTGCCAGCAGTTCAGGGGGAGAGTACAACTATGGCTACACCTTC; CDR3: CASSSGGEYNYGYTF
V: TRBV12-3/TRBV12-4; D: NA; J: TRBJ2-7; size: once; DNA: TGTGCCAGCAGTTTGAACAGGGACTACGAGCAGTACTTC; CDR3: CASSLNRDYEQYF
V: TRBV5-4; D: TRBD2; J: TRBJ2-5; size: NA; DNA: TGTGCCAGCAGCTTGGGACTAGCGGGGTTAGTACAAGAGACCCAGTACTTC; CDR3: CASSLGLAGLVQETQYF
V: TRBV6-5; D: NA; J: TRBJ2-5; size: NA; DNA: TGTGCCAGCAGCATTCAAGAGACCCAGTACTTC; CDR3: CASSIQETQYF
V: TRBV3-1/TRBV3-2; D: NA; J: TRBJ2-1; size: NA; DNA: TGTGCCAGCAGCCAAGAGGCCGGGTTTAGTACGTTCTTC; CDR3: CASSQEAGFSTFF
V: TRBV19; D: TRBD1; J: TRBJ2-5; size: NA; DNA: TGTGCCAGTAGGACCACCGGGACAGGGGGCGGCGAGACCCAGTACTTC; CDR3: CASRTTGTGGGETQYF
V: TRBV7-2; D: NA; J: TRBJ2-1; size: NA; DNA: TGTGCCAGCAGCTTAGGACAGATTAACAATGAGCAGTTCTTC; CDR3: CASSLGQINNEQFF
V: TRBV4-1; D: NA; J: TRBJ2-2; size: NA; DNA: TGCGCCAGCAGCCCGAACCTAGAATACACCGGGGAGCTGTTTTTT; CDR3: CASSPNLEYTGELFF
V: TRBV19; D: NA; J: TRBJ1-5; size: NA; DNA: TGTGCCAGTAGTATAGTCCAGGCGCTAAATCAGCCCCAGCATTTT; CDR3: CASSIVQALNQPQHF